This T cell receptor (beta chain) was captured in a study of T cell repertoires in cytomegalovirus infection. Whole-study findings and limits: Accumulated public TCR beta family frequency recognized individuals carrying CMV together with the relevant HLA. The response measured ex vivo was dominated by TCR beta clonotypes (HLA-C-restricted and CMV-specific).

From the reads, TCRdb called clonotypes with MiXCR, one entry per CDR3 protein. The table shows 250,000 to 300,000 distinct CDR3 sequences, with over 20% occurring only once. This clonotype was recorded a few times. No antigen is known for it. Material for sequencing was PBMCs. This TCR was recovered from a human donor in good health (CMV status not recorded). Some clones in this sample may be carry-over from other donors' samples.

CDR3 nucleotide sequence: TGTGCCAGCAGACTAGTGGCCCCTAACTATGGCTACACCTTC. Its protein product is CASRLVAPNYGYTF. The chain has TRBV28 and TRBJ1-2; D remains ambiguous. Trimming shortened V by 6 bases and J by 0 bases, and 11 bases separated the two germline ends. CDR1 and CDR2 (germline): MDHEN, SYDVKM. The CDR3 covers 14 residues.